These T cell receptor beta chains were read from a single sample in a study of shared clonotypes between healthy human individuals. Generated by immunoSEQ multiplex PCR, the TCRdb table keeps only in-frame clones and is missing some. The table lists about 2.1 million clones, 80% to 95% of them singletons. The source material was naive CD8+ T cells from PBMCs. The receptors originated from a man between 18 and 35 years old in good health. Some clones in this sample may be carry-over from other donors' samples. CDR3s include the opening cysteine and the closing phenylalanine or tryptophan. D genes are given only for firm matches. Size is omitted from some rows. Given values are once, few, many or a class for expanded clones.

TRBJ1-5,15,NA,TRBV27,NA,CASSPHEGPRQPQHF,TGTGCCAGCAGTCCCCACGAGGGACCCCGCCAGCCCCAGCATTTT
TRBJ1-1,16,TRBD1,TRBV5-1,NA,CASSFGLGQVGTEAFF,TGCGCCAGCAGCTTCGGTTTAGGACAGGTGGGCACTGAAGCTTTCTTT
TRBJ2-7,15,NA,TRBV7-9,once,CASSLIRGSSYEQYF,TGTGCCAGCAGCTTAATACGGGGTAGCTCCTACGAGCAGTACTTC
TRBJ1-2,14,NA,TRBV29-1,NA,CSALGLTGRDGYTF,TGCAGCGCCCTCGGGCTTACAGGGAGGGATGGCTACACCTTC
TRBJ2-7,14,TRBD2,TRBV6-6,NA,CAATPTGGLWEQYF,TGTGCCGCAACCCCAACGGGAGGTCTATGGGAGCAGTACTTC
TRBJ2-7,15,TRBD2,TRBV5-4,NA,CASSPPGLADYEQYF,TGTGCCAGCAGCCCCCCGGGACTAGCGGATTACGAGCAGTACTTC
TRBJ2-5,13,NA,TRBV29-1,NA,CSVVWGVQETQYF,TGCAGCGTTGTTTGGGGAGTACAAGAGACCCAGTACTTC
TRBJ1-4,16,NA,TRBV7-9,NA,CASSLSSGGTNEKLFF,TGTGCCAGCAGCTTGTCCTCCGGGGGAACTAATGAAAAACTGTTTTTT
TRBJ1-3,17,NA,TRBV29-1,NA,CSVETGEMDLSGNTIYF,TGCAGCGTTGAGACAGGTGAAATGGACCTCTCTGGAAACACCATATATTTT
TRBJ2-1,15,TRBD2,TRBV6-5,NA,CASSYWTSGGNEQFF,TGTGCCAGCAGTTACTGGACTAGCGGAGGGAATGAGCAGTTCTTC
TRBJ2-1,15,TRBD1,TRBV19,NA,CASSNRDRDVDEQFF,TGTGCCAGTAGTAACCGGGACAGGGATGTGGATGAGCAGTTCTTC
TRBJ2-5,14,TRBD1,TRBV5-6,NA,CASSTTGGRETQYF,TGTGCCAGCAGCACGACAGGGGGCAGAGAGACCCAGTACTTC
TRBJ2-3,15,NA,TRBV9,NA,CASSVARLNTDTQYF,TGTGCCAGCAGCGTCGCCAGATTAAACACAGATACGCAGTATTTT
TRBJ1-3,16,NA,TRBV19,NA,CASRPRTVLSGNTIYF,TGTGCCAGTAGACCCCGGACAGTCCTCTCTGGAAACACCATATATTTT
TRBJ2-7,13,TRBD1,TRBV6-5,few,CASRGDRSHEQYF,TGTGCCAGCAGAGGGGACAGGTCCCACGAGCAGTACTTC
TRBJ2-1,11,NA,TRBV29-1,NA,CSVDRLGEQFF,TGCAGCGTCGACCGGTTGGGTGAGCAGTTCTTC
TRBJ2-1,16,NA,TRBV28,NA,CAISQGRWEFHNEQFF,TGTGCCATCTCGCAGGGGAGATGGGAGTTTCACAATGAGCAGTTCTTC
TRBJ1-2,14,TRBD1,TRBV27,NA,CASRTGPPNYGYTF,TGTGCCAGCAGGACAGGGCCCCCCAACTATGGCTACACCTTC
TRBJ1-1,14,NA,TRBV4-1,NA,CASSEVGSDTEAFF,TGCGCCAGCAGCGAAGTAGGGTCGGACACTGAAGCTTTCTTT
TRBJ1-3,14,NA,TRBV4-3,NA,CASSPGPSGNTIYF,TGCGCCAGCAGCCCCGGCCCTTCTGGAAACACCATATATTTT
TRBJ2-7,14,NA,TRBV21-1,NA,CASSTLLSSYEQYF,TGTGCCAGCAGCACCCTGTTGAGCTCCTACGAGCAGTACTTC
TRBJ1-1,16,NA,TRBV27,NA,CASSLGPGAAYTEAFF,TGTGCCAGCAGTTTAGGTCCGGGGGCAGCGTACACTGAAGCTTTCTTT
TRBJ2-1,14,NA,TRBV28,NA,CASLQASSYNEQFF,TGTGCCAGCCTACAGGCGAGCTCCTACAATGAGCAGTTCTTC
TRBJ2-1,15,TRBD2,TRBV7-8,NA,CASSSRGGLDNEQFF,TGTGCCAGCAGCTCCCGCGGGGGACTAGACAATGAGCAGTTCTTC
TRBJ2-2,15,NA,TRBV27,NA,CASSPGPATTGELFF,TGTGCCAGCAGCCCGGGACCCGCCACGACCGGGGAGCTGTTTTTT
TRBJ2-7,14,NA,TRBV6-1,NA,CASSVEQEYYEQYF,TGTGCCAGCAGTGTGGAACAGGAATACTACGAGCAGTACTTC
TRBJ2-7,16,NA,TRBV6-5,NA,CASSYSWTESSYEQYF,TGTGCCAGCAGTTACTCGTGGACCGAGAGCTCCTACGAGCAGTACTTC
TRBJ2-5,14,TRBD2,TRBV5-1,NA,CASSLDQGGETQYF,TGCGCCAGCAGCTTGGATCAGGGAGGGGAGACCCAGTACTTC
TRBJ2-1,19,NA,TRBV4-1,NA,CASSSHAQIAVAPYNEQFF,TGCGCCAGCAGCTCCCATGCCCAGATAGCGGTAGCCCCCTACAATGAGCAGTTCTTC
TRBJ2-7,15,TRBD1,TRBV6-5,NA,CASSYLGQGSYEQYF,TGTGCCAGCAGTTACCTCGGACAGGGCAGCTACGAGCAGTACTTC
TRBJ1-2,13,NA,TRBV6-5,NA,CASSYSPGYGYTF,TGTGCCAGCAGTTACTCCCCTGGCTATGGCTACACCTTC
TRBJ2-1,16,TRBD2,TRBV7-7,NA,CASSLGPGLAGGEQFF,TGTGCCAGCAGCTTAGGGCCCGGACTAGCGGGAGGTGAGCAGTTCTTC
TRBJ2-7,14,NA,TRBV27,NA,CASSLKGVGYEQYF,TGTGCCAGCAGTTTGAAGGGCGTGGGGTACGAGCAGTACTTC
TRBJ1-3,15,TRBD1,TRBV4-3,NA,CASSQDSPRGDTIYF,TGCGCCAGCAGCCAAGATTCCCCCAGGGGGGACACCATATATTTT
TRBJ2-6,20,TRBD1,TRBV2,NA,CASSAKSWTGDFSGANVLTF,TGTGCCAGCAGTGCGAAATCGTGGACAGGGGACTTTTCTGGGGCCAACGTCCTGACTTTC